The 2 T cell receptor beta chains in this list originate from one sample, sequenced in a study of PD-L1 blockade in urothelial cancer. TCRdb's copy holds only in-frame clones and misses some; the assay was immunoSEQ multiplex PCR. In the table there are approximately 47,000 clones, approximately 78% of which are singletons. Time point described: pretreatment peripheral blood. Sequencing was performed on PBMCs, taken around atezolizumab (anti-PD-L1) treatment. These receptors came from a man between 45 and 60 years old with urothelial cancer.

The chain combines TRBV6-5 with TRBJ2-2; D is ambiguous. The CDR3 spans 14 residues. Trimming removed 4 bases from V and 1 base from J, with 7 bases in between. Germline V gene lookup returns CDR1 MNHEY and CDR2 SVGAGI. CDR3 sequence: CASSFSWNTGELFF. The CDR3 bases are TGTGCCAGCAGTTTCAGTTGGAACACCGGGGAGCTGTTTTTT.

The rearrangement links TRBV5-1 to TRBJ2-5, with D maybe TRBD2 (5 bases). Trimming left V 4 bases short and J 5 bases short, with 15 bases between. This CDR3 comprises 14 residues. Germline CDR1 SGHRS, CDR2 YFSETQ. The CDR3 nucleotides are TGCGCCAGCAGCCGATCCGTCGTAGCGGAGACCCAGTACTTC. Translating it yields CASSRSVVAETQYF.